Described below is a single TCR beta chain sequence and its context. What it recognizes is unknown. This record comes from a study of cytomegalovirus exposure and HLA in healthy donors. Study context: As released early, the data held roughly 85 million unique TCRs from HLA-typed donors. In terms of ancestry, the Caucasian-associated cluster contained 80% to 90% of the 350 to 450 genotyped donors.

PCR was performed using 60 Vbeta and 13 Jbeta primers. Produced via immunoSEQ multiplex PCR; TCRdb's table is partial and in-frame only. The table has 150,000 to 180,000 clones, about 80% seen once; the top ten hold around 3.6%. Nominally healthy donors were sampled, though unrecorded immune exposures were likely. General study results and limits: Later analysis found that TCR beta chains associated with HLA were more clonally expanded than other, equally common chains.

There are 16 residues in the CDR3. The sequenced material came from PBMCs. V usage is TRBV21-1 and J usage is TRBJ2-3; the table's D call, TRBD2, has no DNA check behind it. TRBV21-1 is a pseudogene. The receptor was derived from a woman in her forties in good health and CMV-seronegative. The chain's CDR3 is CASSKSLGLPGDTQYF. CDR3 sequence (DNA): TGTGCCAGCAGCAAATCTCTCGGACTACCGGGGGATACGCAGTATTTT.